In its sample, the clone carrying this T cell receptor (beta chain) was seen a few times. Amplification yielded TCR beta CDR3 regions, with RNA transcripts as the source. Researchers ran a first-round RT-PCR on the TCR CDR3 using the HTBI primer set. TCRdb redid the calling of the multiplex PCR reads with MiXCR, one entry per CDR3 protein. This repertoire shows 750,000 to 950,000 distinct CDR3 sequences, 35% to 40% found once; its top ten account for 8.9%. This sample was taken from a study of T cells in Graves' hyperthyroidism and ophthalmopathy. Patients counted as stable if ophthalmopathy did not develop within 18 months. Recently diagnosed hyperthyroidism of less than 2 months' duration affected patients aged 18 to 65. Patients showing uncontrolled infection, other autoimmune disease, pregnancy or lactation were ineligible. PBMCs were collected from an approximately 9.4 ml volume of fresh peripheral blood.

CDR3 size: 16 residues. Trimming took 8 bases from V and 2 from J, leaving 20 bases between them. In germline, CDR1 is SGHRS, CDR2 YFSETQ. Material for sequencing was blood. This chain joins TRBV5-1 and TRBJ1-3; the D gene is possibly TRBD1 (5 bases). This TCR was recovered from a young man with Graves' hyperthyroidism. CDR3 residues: CASSQEGPSTGNTIYF. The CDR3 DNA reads TGCGCCAGTTCCCAGGAGGGACCCTCCACTGGAAACACCATATATTTT.